These T cell receptor beta chains were read from a single sample in a study of blood T cell repertoires in COVID-19. Only in-frame clones appear in the TCRdb table, and some are missing; sequencing was by immunoSEQ multiplex PCR. This sample has just under 55,000 clones, with 85% to 95% found just once. Sequencing was done on a sample of peripheral blood. Receptors originate from a man between 45 and 60 years old with acute or convalescent COVID-19. Both conserved end residues are part of each CDR3. A D gene is named only where the DNA matches it firmly.

TRBD1	TRBJ2-3	TRBV3-1/TRBV3-2	TGTGCCAGCAGCCCGGGACAGACTAGCACAGATACGCAGTATTTT	CASSPGQTSTDTQYF
TRBD1	TRBJ1-1	TRBV27	TGTGCCAGCAGTTACCTCACAGGGGGGAACACTGAAGCTTTCTTT	CASSYLTGGNTEAFF
TRBD1	TRBJ1-1	TRBV5-4	TGTGCCAGCAGCAGGACAGGGGGCACTGAAGCTTTCTTT	CASSRTGGTEAFF
TRBD1	TRBJ2-5	TRBV19	TGTGCCAGTAGTATGGGCAGGGACAGGGAGACCCAGTACTTC	CASSMGRDRETQYF
-	TRBJ1-1	TRBV30	TGTGCCTGGAAGCGACAGCACCACACTGAAGCTTTCTTT	CAWKRQHHTEAFF
-	TRBJ1-2	TRBV11-3	TGTGCCAGCAGCTTAGATAGTGGGCAATCTACAGGCTACACCTTC	CASSLDSGQSTGYTF
-	TRBJ1-1	TRBV18	TGTGCCAGCTCACCACCGGGGAGAGGTGTGAACACTGAAGCTTTCTTT	CASSPPGRGVNTEAFF
-	TRBJ2-6	TRBV5-1	TGCGCCAGCAGCTCTGTGGGGCAATCTGGGGCCAACGTCCTGACTTTC	CASSSVGQSGANVLTF
TRBD2	TRBJ2-7	TRBV4-3	TGCGCCAGCAGCCAAGATCTAGCGGGACGGGGATACGAGCAGTACTTC	CASSQDLAGRGYEQYF
TRBD1	TRBJ1-5	TRBV7-9	TGTGCCAGCAGCTTGGGACAGGCCGTTCAGCCCCAGCATTTT	CASSLGQAVQPQHF
-	TRBJ2-4	TRBV12-1	TGTGCCAGCAGCCTCAGGTCCAAAAACATTCAGTACTTC	CASSLRSKNIQYF
-	TRBJ1-2	TRBV10-2	TGCGCCAGCGCCACAGCTGGGGCCGACTATGGCTACACCTTC	CASATAGADYGYTF
TRBD1	TRBJ1-1	TRBV6-5	TGTGCCAGCAGTTCCACAGGGGGCCTGAACACTGAAGCTTTCTTT	CASSSTGGLNTEAFF
TRBD1	TRBJ1-5	TRBV28	TGTGCCAGCAGCCCCGGGACAGACAATCAGCCCCAGCATTTT	CASSPGTDNQPQHF
-	TRBJ2-1	TRBV5-4	TGTGCCAGCAGCTTGGGTGGGAGTAGGGATGAGCAGTTCTTC	CASSLGGSRDEQFF
TRBD1	TRBJ2-4	TRBV2	TGTGCCAGCAGTGAGGGACAGGGGATCAAAAACATTCAGTACTTC	CASSEGQGIKNIQYF
-	TRBJ1-1	TRBV7-7	TGTGCCAGCAGCCCGATCCTTACAGGGTCGGGGAACACTGAAGCTTTCTTT	CASSPILTGSGNTEAFF
-	TRBJ1-6	TRBV18	TGTGCCAGCTCCCACGAGGGCAGTTCACCCCTCCACTTT	CASSHEGSSPLHF
-	TRBJ2-7	TRBV27	TGTGCCAGCAGTTGGGCAGGGGAGGGCTACGAGCAGTACTTC	CASSWAGEGYEQYF
-	TRBJ2-3	TRBV4-1	TGCGCCAGCAGCCTAGGGGCGAATGATGGCACAGATACGCAGTATTTT	CASSLGANDGTDTQYF